These 15 T cell receptor beta chains were sequenced from one sample in a study of shared clonotypes between healthy human individuals. Sequencing was performed with immunoSEQ multiplex PCR; in TCRdb, only in-frame clones are kept and a portion is missing. In the table there are some 1.5 million clones, roughly 96% of which are singletons. The source material was naive CD4+ T cells sorted from blood. Described subset: CD45RA+ positively selected. The receptors were gathered from a man in his thirties or forties in good health.

The genes are TRBV28 and TRBJ2-3; the D is unclear. The CDR3 has 19 residues. CDR1 is MDHEN and CDR2 is SYDVKM in the germline V gene. Trimming pared 5 bases from V and 2 bases from J, leaving 26 bases between. The CDR3 protein is CASSTTYPRHDRITDTQYF. The CDR3 DNA reads as TGTGCCAGCAGTACCACCTACCCCAGACACGACCGGATCACAGATACGCAGTATTTT.

This clone was found once. CDR3 protein: CASSTLGTSGSYEQYF. For the CDR3, the DNA is TGTGCCAGTAGTACTTTGGGGACTAGCGGTTCCTACGAGCAGTACTTC. The chain joins TRBV19 to TRBJ2-7; the match to TRBD2 covers 11 bases. The ends lost 4 bases at V and 1 base at J; junction bases unmatched: 6. Looked up from germline, CDR1 is LNHDA and CDR2 is SQIVND (reference sequence). The CDR3 sequence is 16 residues long.

V is TRBV11-1 and J is TRBJ2-7; TRBD1 aligns across 12 bases. Per the germline V gene, CDR1 is SGHAT and CDR2 is FQDESV (reference sequence). CDR3 length: 15 residues. The V segment lost 5 bases and the J segment 0 bases; nucleotides outside the gene matches: 2. This chain's CDR3 is CASSMGQGASYEQYF. The CDR3 region has the DNA TGTGCCAGCAGCATGGGACAGGGGGCCTCCTACGAGCAGTACTTC.

This clone occurred once. CDR3 in DNA: TGTGCCAGCAGCACGACAGGGAACACTGAAGCTTTCTTT. It yields the protein CASSTTGNTEAFF. The chain recombines TRBV7-3 with TRBJ1-1; TRBD1 is a possible D gene (6 bases). There are 13 residues in the CDR3. The V gene's germline CDR1 is SGHTA and CDR2 FQGTGA. Trimming took off 5 bases at V and 1 base at J, with 8 bases between the two ends.

The V call is TRBV28, the J call TRBJ2-7; D possibly corresponds to TRBD1 (6 bases). Germline V gene sequence: CDR1 MDHEN, CDR2 SYDVKM. V lost 6 bases and J lost 7, with 19 bases in between. This CDR3 is 14 amino acids long. The DNA for the CDR3 is TGTGCCAGCAGCCCAAACCAGGACAGACGGGAGCAGTACTTC. The encoded protein is CASSPNQDRREQYF.

The CDR3 DNA is TGTGCCAGCAGCCGTAGGACGGACAGGGGGATTAACACCGGGGAGCTGTTTTTT. As protein: CASSRRTDRGINTGELFF. The chain combines TRBV7-9 with TRBJ2-2, with TRBD1 matching 10 bases. Germline lookup yields CDR1 SEHNR and CDR2 FQNEAQ (reference sequence). Trimming at V came to 5 bases and at J to 2 bases, leaving 11 bases not matched to a gene. The CDR3 covers 18 residues.

This chain uses TRBV4-3 with TRBJ1-1; possibly TRBD1 for D (6 bases). The CDR3 covers 15 residues. V lost 4 bases, J lost 4 bases, and 16 bases lay in between. Germline-derived CDR1 and CDR2 are LGHNA and YSLEER. CDR3 nucleotides: TGCGCCAGCAGCCTCGGGCGACGGGGGCTCACTGAAGCTTTCTTT. This translates into CASSLGRRGLTEAFF.

V gene TRBV28 combines with J gene TRBJ2-5; D may be TRBD1 (6 bases). V lost 6 bases, J lost 4 bases, and 18 bases lay in between. Germline V CDR1 and CDR2: MDHEN, SYDVKM. There are 15 residues in the CDR3. CDR3 amino acids: CASSRAGWGRETQYF. As DNA, the CDR3 is TGTGCCAGCAGCCGAGCCGGTTGGGGGCGAGAGACCCAGTACTTC.

This clone occurred once. V gene TRBV5-1 combines with J gene TRBJ1-3; 9 nucleotides line up with TRBD1. V gave up 3 bases and J gave up 2 bases; unmatched junction bases: 3. The CDR3 contains 15 residues. The germline V gene encodes CDR1 SGHRS and CDR2 YFSETQ. The chain's CDR3 is CASSWGTGPGNTIYF. CDR3 DNA sequence: TGCGCCAGCAGCTGGGGGACAGGGCCTGGAAACACCATATATTTT.

On this clone: At one end, the junction sequence differs from germline, possibly due to a read error. The rearrangement links TRBV7-7 to TRBJ2-3; D possibly corresponds to TRBD1 (5 bases). The CDR3 sequence is 14 residues long. Germline V gives CDR1 SSHAT, CDR2 FNYEAQ (reference sequence). The CDR3 DNA follows: TGTGCTAGCAGCCGCCGTGGGGCGAAAAACGAGCAGTATTTT. Its protein product is CASSRRGAKNEQYF.

This rearrangement joins TRBV9 to TRBJ2-1, with 7 bases matching TRBD2. Losses at the gene ends were 4 bases for V and 10 bases for J; bases not matched to a gene: 11. CDR1 and CDR2 (germline): SGDLS, YYNGEE. The CDR3 has 14 residues. For the CDR3, the DNA is TGTGCCAGCAGCCCCCCTCCGGGAGGATTCGAGCAGTTCTTC. As protein: CASSPPPGGFEQFF.

The chain combines TRBV2 with TRBJ1-4; D ambiguous. The CDR3 has 15 amino acids. CDR1 and CDR2 from the germline V gene are SNHLY and FYNNEI. Trimming took 5 bases from V and 2 from J, leaving 12 bases between them. CDR3 loop: CASSRFRPTNEKLFF. The CDR3 DNA follows: TGTGCCAGCAGTCGCTTTCGTCCCACTAATGAAAAACTGTTTTTT.

This chain links TRBV6-1 with TRBJ2-2; D remains ambiguous. The CDR3 spans 13 residues. The V and J ends lost 0 bases and 6 bases respectively, with 5 bases between them. Germline V CDR1 and CDR2: MNHNS, SASEGT. The CDR3 DNA reads TGTGCCAGCAGTGAAGCGGGTTCCGGGGAGCTGTTTTTT. It specifies CASSEAGSGELFF.

The chain recombines TRBV2 with TRBJ2-7; 10 nucleotides line up with TRBD1. This CDR3 contains 13 residues. The germline V gene has CDR1 SNHLY and CDR2 FYNNEI. V trimming: 6 bases; J trimming: 3 bases; junction bases outside the gene matches: 2. This CDR3 reads CASSGQGVYEQYF. CDR3 DNA sequence: TGTGCCAGCAGCGGACAGGGGGTCTACGAGCAGTACTTC. The full variable domain, its missing parts supplied by reference TRBV2 and TRBJ2-7, is EPEVTQTPSHQVTQMGQEVILRCVPISNHLYFYWYRQILGQKVEFLVSFYNNEISEKSEIFDDQFSVERPDGSNFTLKIRSTKLEDSAMYFCASSGQGVYEQYFGPGTRLTVT.

The chain recombines TRBV21-1 with TRBJ2-2; the table's D call, TRBD2, has no DNA check behind it. TRBV21-1 is assigned pseudogene status. The CDR3 is made up of 15 amino acids. In DNA form, the CDR3 reads TGTGCCAGCAGCATGAGCGGGACTGGCACCGGGGAGCTGTTTTTT. Amino acids: CASSMSGTGTGELFF.